Detailed here is one T cell receptor beta chain. Its specificity is not known. Profiling relied on immunoSEQ multiplex PCR, and the TCRdb table lists in-frame clones only, not all of them. The repertoire consists of about 35,000 clones, with over 55% occurring once and the leading ten covering 16%. CDR1 and CDR2 (germline): ENHRY, SYGVKD. This CDR3 has 14 residues. V lost 10 bases and J 3 bases, leaving 16 bases between the germline ends. These data are taken from a study of cytotoxic CD8 clonotypes in ibrutinib-treated CLL. Regarding the study as a whole: Measured clonality at baseline was greater than in age-matched healthy donors and tracked with circulating CD8+ T-cell counts. Samples from sustained-remission and progressing patients were taken at different times. Public clonotypes, rarely seen, contracted or held steady on treatment.

V and J are TRBV10-3 and TRBJ1-5; perhaps TRBD1 as D (6 bases). The TCR originated in a human donor with chronic lymphocytic leukemia. Here the sequenced sample was PBMCs, taken at disease progression, from a patient treated with ibrutinib. CDR3 sequence (DNA): TGTGCCACCAGAACAGGGATAAACAATCAGCCCCAGCATTTT. This translates into CATRTGINNQPQHF.